The present TCR beta chain was sequenced within a study of blood T cell repertoires in COVID-19. Study at large: PBMCs, B-cell-depleted T cells, or T cells provided the cDNA or gDNA that made up the material.

V dropped 5 bases and J dropped 8 bases, with 15 bases sitting between them. Germline assignment: CDR1 SGHTA and CDR2 FQGNSA. The CDR3 spans 14 residues. Authors' methods: Reference gene primers were amplified, and this amplification served to estimate nucleated cell counts. TCRdb's copy holds only in-frame clones and misses some; the assay was immunoSEQ multiplex PCR. The V and J calls and clone size are taken from that table; D and trimming were inferred from the DNA. There are about 240,000 clones in the sample; about 83% occur only once, and 1.9% lies in the top ten. Sequencing input: peripheral blood. The source of this sequence is a man aged 25-45 years who had recovered from COVID-19. The gene calls are TRBV7-2 and TRBJ1-4; unclear D gene. CDR3 residues: CASSPSPTREKLFF. In nucleotides, the CDR3 is TGTGCCAGCAGCCCCTCCCCAACTAGGGAAAAACTGTTTTTT. Combining the CDR3 with reference TRBV7-2 and TRBJ1-4 gives the whole variable domain GAGVSQSPSNKVTEKGKDVELRCDPISGHTALYWYRQSLGQGLEFLIYFQGNSAPDKSGLPSDRFSAERTGGSVSTLTIQRTQQEDSAVYLCASSPSPTREKLFFGSGTQLSVL.